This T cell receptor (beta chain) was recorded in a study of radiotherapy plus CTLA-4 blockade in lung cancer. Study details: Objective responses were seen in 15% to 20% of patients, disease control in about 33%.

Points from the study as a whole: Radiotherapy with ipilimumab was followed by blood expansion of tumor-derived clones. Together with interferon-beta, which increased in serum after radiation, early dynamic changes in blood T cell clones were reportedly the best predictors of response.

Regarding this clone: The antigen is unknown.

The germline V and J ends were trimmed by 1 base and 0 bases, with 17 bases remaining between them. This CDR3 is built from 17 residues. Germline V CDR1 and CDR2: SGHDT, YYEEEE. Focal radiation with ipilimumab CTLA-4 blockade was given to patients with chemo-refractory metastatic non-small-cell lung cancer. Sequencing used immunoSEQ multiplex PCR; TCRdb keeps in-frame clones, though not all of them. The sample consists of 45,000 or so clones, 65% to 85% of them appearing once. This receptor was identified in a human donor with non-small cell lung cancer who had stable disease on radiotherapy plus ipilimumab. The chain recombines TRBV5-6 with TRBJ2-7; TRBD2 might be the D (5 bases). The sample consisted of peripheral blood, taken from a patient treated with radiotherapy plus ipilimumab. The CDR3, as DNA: TGTGCCAGCAGCTTGCTGGGAAATTGGGGAGACTCCTACGAGCAGTACGTC. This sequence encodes CASSLLGNWGDSYEQYV.